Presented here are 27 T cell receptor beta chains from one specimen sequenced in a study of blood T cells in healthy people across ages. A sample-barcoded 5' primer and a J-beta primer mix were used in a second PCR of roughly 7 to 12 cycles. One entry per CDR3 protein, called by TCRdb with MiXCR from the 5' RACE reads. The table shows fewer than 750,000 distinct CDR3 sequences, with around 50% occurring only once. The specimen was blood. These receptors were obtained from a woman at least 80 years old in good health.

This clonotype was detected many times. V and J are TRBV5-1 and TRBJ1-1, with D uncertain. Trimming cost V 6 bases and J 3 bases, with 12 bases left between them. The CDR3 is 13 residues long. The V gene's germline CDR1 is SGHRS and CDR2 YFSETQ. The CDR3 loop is CASTDTGDTEAFF. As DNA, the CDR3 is TGCGCCAGCACAGACACGGGAGACACTGAAGCTTTCTTT.

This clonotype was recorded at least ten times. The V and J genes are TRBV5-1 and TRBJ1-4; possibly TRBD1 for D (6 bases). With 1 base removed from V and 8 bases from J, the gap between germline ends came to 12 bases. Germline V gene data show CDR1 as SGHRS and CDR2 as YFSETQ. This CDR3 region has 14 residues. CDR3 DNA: TGCGCCAGCAGCTTGCAGCCAGGGGAGGAAAAACTGTTTTTT. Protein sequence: CASSLQPGEEKLFF. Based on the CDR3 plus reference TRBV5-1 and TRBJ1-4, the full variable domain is KAGVTQTPRYLIKTRGQQVTLSCSPISGHRSVSWYQQTPGQGLQFLFEYFSETQRNKGNFPGRFSGRQFSNSRSEMNVSTLELGDSALYLCASSLQPGEEKLFFGSGTQLSVL.

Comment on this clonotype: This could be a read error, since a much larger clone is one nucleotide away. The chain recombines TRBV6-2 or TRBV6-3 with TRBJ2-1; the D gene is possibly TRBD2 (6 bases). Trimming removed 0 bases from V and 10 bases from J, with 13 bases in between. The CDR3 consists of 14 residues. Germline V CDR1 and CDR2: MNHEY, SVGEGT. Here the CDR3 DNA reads TGTGCCAGCAGTTACTCACGGGGGAGTAAGGAGCAGTTCTTC. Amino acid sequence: CASSYSRGSKEQFF.

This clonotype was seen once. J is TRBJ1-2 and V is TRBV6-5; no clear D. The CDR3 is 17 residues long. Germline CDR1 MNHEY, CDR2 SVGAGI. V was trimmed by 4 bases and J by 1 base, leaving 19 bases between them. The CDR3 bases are TGTGCCAGCAGTTCCGGAGGAGGGAAGACATTTAACTATGGCTACACCTTC. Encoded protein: CASSSGGGKTFNYGYTF.

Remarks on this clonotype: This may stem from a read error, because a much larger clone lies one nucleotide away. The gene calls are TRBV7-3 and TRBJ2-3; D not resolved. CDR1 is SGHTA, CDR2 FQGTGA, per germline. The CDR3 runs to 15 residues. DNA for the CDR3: TGTGCCGGCAGCGCAATAGGTAGTTTCACAGATACGCAGTATTTT. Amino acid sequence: CAGSAIGSFTDTQYF.

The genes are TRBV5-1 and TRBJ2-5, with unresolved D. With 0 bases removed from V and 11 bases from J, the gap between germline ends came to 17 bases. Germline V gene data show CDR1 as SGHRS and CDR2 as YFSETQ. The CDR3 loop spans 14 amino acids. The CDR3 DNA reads TGCGCCAGCAGCTTGGATGGTAGATACAATGAGCAGTACTTC. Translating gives CASSLDGRYNEQYF.

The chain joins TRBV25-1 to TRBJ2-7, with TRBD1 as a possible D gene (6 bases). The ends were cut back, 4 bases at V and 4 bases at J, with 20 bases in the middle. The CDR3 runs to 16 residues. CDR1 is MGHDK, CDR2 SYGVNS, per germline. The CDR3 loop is CASSAKGQWRSYEQYF. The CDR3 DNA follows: TGTGCCAGCAGTGCTAAGGGACAATGGAGAAGTTACGAGCAGTACTTC.

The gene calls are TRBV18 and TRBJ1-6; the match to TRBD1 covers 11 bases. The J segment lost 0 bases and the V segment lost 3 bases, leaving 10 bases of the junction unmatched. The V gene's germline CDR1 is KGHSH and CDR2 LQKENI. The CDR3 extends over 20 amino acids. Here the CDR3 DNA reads TGTGCCAGCTCACCCCAACCCTGGACAGGGGGCAGCTCCTATAATTCACCCCTCCACTTT. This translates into CASSPQPWTGGSSYNSPLHF.

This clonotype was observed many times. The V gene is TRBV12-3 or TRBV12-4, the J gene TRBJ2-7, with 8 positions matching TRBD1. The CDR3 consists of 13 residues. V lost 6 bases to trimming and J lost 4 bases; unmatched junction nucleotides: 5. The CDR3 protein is CASSTGQGYEQYF. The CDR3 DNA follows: TGTGCCAGCAGCACCGGACAGGGATACGAGCAGTACTTC.

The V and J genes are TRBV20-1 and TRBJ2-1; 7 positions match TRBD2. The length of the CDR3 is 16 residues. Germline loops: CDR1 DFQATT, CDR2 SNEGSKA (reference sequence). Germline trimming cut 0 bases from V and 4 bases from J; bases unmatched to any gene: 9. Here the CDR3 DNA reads TGCAGTGCTAGAGATTTGGGGGGGAACACATACAATGAGCAGTTCTTC. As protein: CSARDLGGNTYNEQFF.

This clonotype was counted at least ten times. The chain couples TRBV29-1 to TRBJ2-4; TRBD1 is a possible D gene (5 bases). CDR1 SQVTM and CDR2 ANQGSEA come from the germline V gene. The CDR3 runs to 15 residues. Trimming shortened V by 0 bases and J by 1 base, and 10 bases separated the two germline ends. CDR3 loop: CSVEDSNRAKNIQYF. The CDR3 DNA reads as TGCAGCGTTGAAGATTCCAACAGGGCCAAAAACATTCAGTACTTC.

The DNA for the CDR3 is TGTGCCAGCGGGGGAAGTCCCCAGCTCTACGAGCAGTACTTC. Translating it yields CASGGSPQLYEQYF. The chain carries TRBV25-1 and TRBJ2-7; D possibly matches TRBD1 or TRBD2 (5 bases each). The CDR3 consists of 14 residues. Deletions cut 8 bases from V and 3 bases from J, with 17 bases between. Germline CDR1 MGHDK, CDR2 SYGVNS.

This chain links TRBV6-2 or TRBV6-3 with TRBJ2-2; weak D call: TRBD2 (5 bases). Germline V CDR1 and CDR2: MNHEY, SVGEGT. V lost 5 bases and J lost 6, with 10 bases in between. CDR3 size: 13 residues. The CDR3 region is CASSQRDSGELFF. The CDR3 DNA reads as TGTGCCAGCAGTCAGAGGGATTCCGGGGAGCTGTTTTTT.

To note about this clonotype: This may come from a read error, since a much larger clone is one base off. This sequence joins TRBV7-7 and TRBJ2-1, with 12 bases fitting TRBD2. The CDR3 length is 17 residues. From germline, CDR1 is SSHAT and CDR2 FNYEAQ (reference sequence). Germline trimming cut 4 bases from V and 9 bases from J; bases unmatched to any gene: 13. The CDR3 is CASSSTLLAGGGAEQFF. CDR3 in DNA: TGTGCCAGCAGCTCTACTTTACTAGCGGGAGGAGGGGCTGAGCAGTTCTTC.

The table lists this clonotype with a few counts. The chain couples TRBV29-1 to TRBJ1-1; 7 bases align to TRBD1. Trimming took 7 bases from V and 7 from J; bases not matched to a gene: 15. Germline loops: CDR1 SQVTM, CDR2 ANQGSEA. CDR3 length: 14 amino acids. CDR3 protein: CSGNRGGVYGEAFF. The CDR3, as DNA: TGCAGCGGTAACAGGGGAGGTGTGTACGGTGAAGCTTTCTTT.

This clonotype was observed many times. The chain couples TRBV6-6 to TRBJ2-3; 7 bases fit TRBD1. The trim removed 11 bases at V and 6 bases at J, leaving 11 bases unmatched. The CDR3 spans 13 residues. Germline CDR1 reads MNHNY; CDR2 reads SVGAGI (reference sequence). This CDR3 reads CASFPEGADTQYF. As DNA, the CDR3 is TGTGCCTCCTTCCCCGAGGGGGCGGATACGCAGTATTTT.

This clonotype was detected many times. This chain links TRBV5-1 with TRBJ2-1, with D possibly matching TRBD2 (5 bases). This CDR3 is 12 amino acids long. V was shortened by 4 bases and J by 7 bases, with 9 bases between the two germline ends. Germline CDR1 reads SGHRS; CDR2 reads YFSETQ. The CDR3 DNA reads TGCGCCAGCAGCCTGGACTGGAATGAGCAGTTCTTC. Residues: CASSLDWNEQFF.

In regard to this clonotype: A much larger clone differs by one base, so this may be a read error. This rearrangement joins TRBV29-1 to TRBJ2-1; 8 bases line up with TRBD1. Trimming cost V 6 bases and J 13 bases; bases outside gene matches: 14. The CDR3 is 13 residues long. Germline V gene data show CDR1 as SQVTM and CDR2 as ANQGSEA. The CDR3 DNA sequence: TGCAGCGTCTCAGGGGGCCTAGGGGAGACCCAGTTCTTC. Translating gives CSVSGGLGETQFF.

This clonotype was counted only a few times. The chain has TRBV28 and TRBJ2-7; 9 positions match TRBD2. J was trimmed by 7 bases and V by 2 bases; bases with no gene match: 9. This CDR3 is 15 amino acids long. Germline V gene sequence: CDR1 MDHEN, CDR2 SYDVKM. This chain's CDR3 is CASSLISGRFNEQYF. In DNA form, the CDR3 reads TGTGCCAGCAGTTTAATCAGCGGGAGGTTCAATGAGCAGTACTTC.

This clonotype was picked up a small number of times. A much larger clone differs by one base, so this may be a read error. The CDR3 protein is CASSPGIQETRYF. The CDR3 DNA follows: TGTGCCAGCAGCCCAGGAATACAAGAGACCCGGTACTTC. This sequence joins TRBV7-6 and TRBJ2-5; D unclear. Germline V CDR1 and CDR2: SGHVS, FNYEAQ. The CDR3 is 13 amino acids. The full variable domain, rest sourced from reference TRBV7-6 and TRBJ2-5, is GAGVSQSPRYKVTKRGQDVALRCDPISGHVSLYWYRQALGQGPEFLTYFNYEAQQDKSGLPNDRFSAERPEGSISTLTIQRTEQRDSAMYRCASSPGIQETRYFGPGTRLLVL.

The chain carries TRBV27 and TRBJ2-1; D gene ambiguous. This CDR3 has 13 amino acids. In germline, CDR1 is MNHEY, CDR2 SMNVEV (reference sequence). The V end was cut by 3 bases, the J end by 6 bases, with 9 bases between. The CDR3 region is CASSLLHSNEQFF. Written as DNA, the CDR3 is TGTGCCAGCAGTTTGCTCCACTCCAATGAGCAGTTCTTC.

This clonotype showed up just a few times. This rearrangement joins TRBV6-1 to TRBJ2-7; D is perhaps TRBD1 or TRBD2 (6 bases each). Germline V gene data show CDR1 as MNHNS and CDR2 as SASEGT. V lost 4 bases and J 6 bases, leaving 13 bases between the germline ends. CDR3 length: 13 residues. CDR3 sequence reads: CASSVEQGLEQYF. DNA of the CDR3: TGTGCCAGCAGTGTTGAACAGGGACTCGAGCAGTACTTC.

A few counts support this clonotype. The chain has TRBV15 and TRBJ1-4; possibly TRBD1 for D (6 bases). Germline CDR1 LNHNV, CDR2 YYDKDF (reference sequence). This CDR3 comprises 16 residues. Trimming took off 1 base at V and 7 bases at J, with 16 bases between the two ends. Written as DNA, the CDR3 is TGTGCCACCAGCAGAGGGCAGGGGACTATTGGTGAAAAACTGTTTTTT. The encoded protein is CATSRGQGTIGEKLFF.

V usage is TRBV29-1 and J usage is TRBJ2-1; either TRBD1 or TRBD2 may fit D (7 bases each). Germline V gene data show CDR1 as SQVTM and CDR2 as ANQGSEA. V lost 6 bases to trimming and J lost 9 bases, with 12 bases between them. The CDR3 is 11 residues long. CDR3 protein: CSVQGGAEQFF. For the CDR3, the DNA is TGCAGCGTGCAGGGGGGGGCTGAGCAGTTCTTC.

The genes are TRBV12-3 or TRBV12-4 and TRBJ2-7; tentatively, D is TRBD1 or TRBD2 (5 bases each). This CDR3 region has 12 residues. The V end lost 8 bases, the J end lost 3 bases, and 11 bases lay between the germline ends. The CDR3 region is CASGGRGYEQYF. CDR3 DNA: TGTGCCAGCGGGGGAAGGGGCTACGAGCAGTACTTC.

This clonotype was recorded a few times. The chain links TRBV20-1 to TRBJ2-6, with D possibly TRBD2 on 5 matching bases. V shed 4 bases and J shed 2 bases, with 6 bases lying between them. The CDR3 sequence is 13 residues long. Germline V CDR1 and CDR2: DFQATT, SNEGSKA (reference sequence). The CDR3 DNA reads TGCAGTGCTATCGGGGCTGGGGCCAACGTCCTGACTTTC. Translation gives CSAIGAGANVLTF.

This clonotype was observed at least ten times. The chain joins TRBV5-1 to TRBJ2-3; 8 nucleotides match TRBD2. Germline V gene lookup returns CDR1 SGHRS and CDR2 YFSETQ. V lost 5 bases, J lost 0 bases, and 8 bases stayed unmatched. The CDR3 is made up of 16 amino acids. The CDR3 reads CASSREPSGSTDTQYF. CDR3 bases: TGCGCCAGCAGTCGTGAACCTAGCGGGAGCACAGATACGCAGTATTTT. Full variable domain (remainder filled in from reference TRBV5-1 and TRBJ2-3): KAGVTQTPRYLIKTRGQQVTLSCSPISGHRSVSWYQQTPGQGLQFLFEYFSETQRNKGNFPGRFSGRQFSNSRSEMNVSTLELGDSALYLCASSREPSGSTDTQYFGPGTRLTVL.